This T cell receptor (beta chain) was sequenced for a study of post-analysis software for immune sequencing data. Prepared TCR beta cDNA libraries contained unique molecular identifiers. TCRdb reprocessed the PCR reads with MiXCR, giving one entry per CDR3 protein. The sample includes almost 700,000 distinct CDR3 sequences, around 60% of them seen just once. The TCR sequence derives from a girl aged 2 to 10 with multiple sclerosis. The sample comprised blood.

The CDR3 DNA reads TGCAGTGCTAGAGATACAGGAGTGCATACGCAGTATTTT. Protein: CSARDTGVHTQYF. The V and J genes are TRBV20-1 and TRBJ2-3; possibly TRBD1 for D (5 bases). CDR1 is DFQATT, CDR2 SNEGSKA, per germline (reference sequence). The germline V and J ends were trimmed by 0 bases and 7 bases, with 11 bases remaining between them. This CDR3 comprises 13 residues.